The T cell receptor beta chain under discussion was sequenced for a study of Tregs in tolerant kidney transplant recipients. Produced via immunoSEQ multiplex PCR; TCRdb's table is partial and in-frame only. This sample has some 69,000 clones; less than 90% occur once, and the top ten carry approximately 4%. This clone turned up a few times. The germline V gene encodes CDR1 MNHEY and CDR2 SMNVEV (reference sequence). V was pared by 4 bases and J by 5 bases, with 11 bases of the junction left unmatched. The length of the CDR3 is 16 residues. This receptor was obtained from a human donor in good health. The sample was CD4+ T cells from blood. The chain is built from TRBV27 and TRBJ1-1, with 9 bases identical to TRBD1. CDR3: CASSSPDRGMGTEAFF. The DNA of the CDR3 is TGTGCCAGCAGTTCCCCCGACAGGGGGATGGGGACTGAAGCTTTCTTT.